One and the same sample provided the 26 T cell receptor beta chains below, sequenced in a study of blood T cells in healthy people across ages. Primers used in a second PCR of roughly 7 to 11 cycles were a sample-barcoded 5' primer and a J-beta primer mix. TCRdb analysed the 5' RACE reads with MiXCR anew, one entry per CDR3 protein. The table shows 800,000 to 1,000,000 distinct CDR3 sequences, with approximately 49% occurring only once. The sequenced sample consisted of blood. The receptors were gathered from a man aged 25-45 years in good health.

This clonotype was recorded a few times. The rearrangement uses TRBV6-1 and TRBJ2-3; 8 nucleotides align to TRBD1. Germline loops: CDR1 MNHNS, CDR2 SASEGT. Trimming took 3 bases from V and 4 from J; bases not matched to a gene: 6. The CDR3 has 15 residues. Here the CDR3 DNA reads TGTGCCAGCAGTGACAGGGGGCCTTCCGCAGATACGCAGTATTTT. Amino acid sequence: CASSDRGPSADTQYF.

This clonotype was recorded a few times. For the CDR3, the DNA is TGTGCCAGCAAAGGAGGGGCCTACCCTGACTCTGGGGCCAACGTCCTGACTTTC. This codes for CASKGGAYPDSGANVLTF. The chain recombines TRBV2 with TRBJ2-6, with TRBD2 as a possible D gene (6 bases). The length of the CDR3 is 18 residues. Germline V CDR1 and CDR2: SNHLY, FYNNEI. V dropped 7 bases and J dropped 0 bases, with 19 bases sitting between them.

V and J are TRBV10-3 and TRBJ1-2, with D hard to call. Trimming took 0 bases from V and 7 from J, leaving 12 bases between them. The CDR3 runs 14 residues. Germline V gene sequence: CDR1 ENHRY, CDR2 SYGVKD. The CDR3 loop is CAISESESGSGYTF. CDR3 sequence (DNA): TGTGCCATCAGTGAGTCGGAGAGTGGGAGTGGCTACACCTTC.

The chain recombines TRBV6-1 with TRBJ1-5; possible D gene TRBD1, 6 bases. The CDR3 contains 17 residues. Germline V gives CDR1 MNHNS, CDR2 SASEGT. With 6 bases removed from V and 0 bases from J, the gap between germline ends came to 18 bases. CDR3 in DNA: TGTGCCAGCAGCAAACAGGGTGGCGGCAATAGCAATCAGCCCCAGCATTTT. Translated, it gives CASSKQGGGNSNQPQHF.

The chain is built from TRBV5-4 and TRBJ1-2, with 9 bases fitting TRBD1. The length of the CDR3 is 16 residues. Germline values: CDR1 SGHNT, CDR2 YYREEE (reference sequence). With 2 bases clipped from V and 4 bases from J, the junction kept 9 bases outside the gene matches. The CDR3, as DNA: TGTGCCAGCAGCTTAGACCGGGACAGGGTTGTCTATGGCTACACCTTC. Translation gives CASSLDRDRVVYGYTF.

There are a few counts of this clonotype. The chain recombines TRBV10-3 with TRBJ1-1; 7 bases are shared with TRBD1. CDR1 and CDR2 from the germline V gene are ENHRY and SYGVKD. The CDR3 totals 14 residues. V shed 5 bases, J shed 1 base, and the junction held 4 bases outside the gene matches. In nucleotides, the CDR3 is TGTGCCATCAGTTCCGGGACAGAGAACACTGAAGCTTTCTTT. Encoded protein: CAISSGTENTEAFF.

V and J are TRBV9 and TRBJ1-5; 8 bases align to TRBD1. Germline CDR1 and CDR2: SGDLS and YYNGEE. The J segment lost 0 bases and the V segment lost 7 bases, leaving 3 bases of the junction unmatched. CDR3 length: 14 amino acids. The CDR3 DNA sequence: TGTGCCAGCTCGACAGGGGTTAGCAATCAGCCCCAGCATTTT. Its protein is CASSTGVSNQPQHF.

V usage is TRBV20-1 and J usage is TRBJ2-7; TRBD1 matches 9 bases. The length of the CDR3 is 15 residues. Germline V gene data show CDR1 as DFQATT and CDR2 as SNEGSKA (reference sequence). V was clipped by 5 bases and J by 0 bases; unmatched bases: 8. The CDR3 is CSASRGTGSSYEQYF. The DNA for the CDR3 is TGCAGTGCTTCAAGGGGGACAGGGAGCTCCTACGAGCAGTACTTC.

This clonotype came up a few times. The chain joins TRBV27 to TRBJ2-7; 8 nucleotides align to TRBD1. There are 19 residues in the CDR3. CDR1 and CDR2 from the germline V gene are MNHEY and SMNVEV (reference sequence). V trimming: 0 bases; J trimming: 5 bases; junction bases outside the gene matches: 18. In DNA form, the CDR3 reads TGTGCCAGCAGTTTATCATGGCAGGGGGCCGACTCGTTTGACGACGAGCAGTACTTC. It encodes CASSLSWQGADSFDDEQYF.

The genes are TRBV12-3 or TRBV12-4 and TRBJ2-5, with D perhaps matching TRBD1 or TRBD2 (5 bases each). The V end was cut by 4 bases, the J end by 5 bases, with 8 bases between. The CDR3 is 12 amino acids. In DNA form, the CDR3 reads TGTGCCAGCAGTTCAGGGACGGAGACCCAGTACTTC. It translates to CASSSGTETQYF.

As regards this clonotype: A read error may be the cause here, since a much bigger clone is one base away. The rearrangement links TRBV4-2 to TRBJ2-1; TRBD1 matches 7 bases. Germline values: CDR1 LGHNA, CDR2 YNFKEQ. CDR3 length equals 13 residues. The ends lost 2 bases at V and 12 bases at J; junction bases unmatched: 7. The CDR3 loop is CASSQTDRAVQFF. CDR3 nucleotide sequence: TGTGCCAGCAGCCAAACCGACAGGGCTGTGCAGTTCTTC.

The J gene is TRBJ2-1, the V gene TRBV7-2; D is ambiguous. The CDR3 consists of 15 residues. V lost 6 bases and J lost 4, with 16 bases in between. From germline, CDR1 is SGHTA and CDR2 FQGNSA. The chain's CDR3 is CASSEDSAVYNEQFF. DNA of the CDR3: TGTGCCAGCAGTGAAGACTCCGCCGTTTACAATGAGCAGTTCTTC.

This clonotype came up a few times. The V call is TRBV5-6, the J call TRBJ2-1, with no clear D. The CDR3 runs 14 residues. V was clipped by 1 base and J by 8 bases, with 13 bases between them. Germline-derived CDR1 and CDR2 are SGHDT and YYEEEE. CDR3 amino acids: CASSLNSPLDEQFF. The CDR3 region has the DNA TGTGCCAGCAGCTTGAACTCGCCTTTGGATGAGCAGTTCTTC.

Only one count was recorded for this clonotype. CDR3 coding DNA: TGTGCCACCCGACAGGATTTCACTGAAGCTTTCTTT. It specifies CATRQDFTEAFF. The genes are TRBV7-9 and TRBJ1-1; possible D gene TRBD1, 6 bases. The CDR3 spans 12 residues. The V gene's germline CDR1 is SEHNR and CDR2 FQNEAQ (reference sequence). Trimming cost V 10 bases and J 4 bases, with 13 bases left between them.

In this sample, this clonotype turned up many times. This chain joins TRBV9 and TRBJ2-1; D unclear. Germline V gives CDR1 SGDLS, CDR2 YYNGEE. V lost 2 bases and J lost 1, with 10 bases in between. This CDR3 is 15 amino acids long. The CDR3 region is CASSVGAPSYNEQFF. CDR3 DNA: TGTGCCAGCAGCGTCGGAGCGCCGTCCTACAATGAGCAGTTCTTC.

The chain uses TRBV7-9 and TRBJ1-2; TRBD1 is a possible D gene (5 bases). This CDR3 is built from 15 residues. Trimming pared 5 bases from V and 5 bases from J, leaving 18 bases between. CDR1 and CDR2 from the germline V gene are SEHNR and FQNEAQ (reference sequence). The CDR3 coding sequence is TGTGCCAGCAGCCGAGGGGTGGATTGGGGATATGGCTACACCTTC. It is translated as CASSRGVDWGYGYTF.

The J gene is TRBJ2-1, the V gene TRBV29-1; 8 nucleotides align to TRBD1. CDR3 length: 14 residues. The germline CDR1 and CDR2 sequences are SQVTM and ANQGSEA. The V gene end was trimmed by 2 bases and the J gene end by 7 bases; junction bases not matched to a gene: 7. The CDR3 coding sequence is TGCAGCGTTGAACAGGGGGCCTTAGTAAATGAGCAGTTCTTC. Protein: CSVEQGALVNEQFF.

V gene TRBV6-5 combines with J gene TRBJ1-1; weak D call: TRBD1 (6 bases). Trimming took off 6 bases at V and 0 bases at J, with 11 bases between the two ends. Germline lookup yields CDR1 MNHEY and CDR2 SVGAGI. The CDR3 sequence is 14 residues long. The CDR3 reads CASRATGMNTEAFF. DNA of the CDR3: TGTGCCAGCAGGGCCACAGGGATGAACACTGAAGCTTTCTTT.

The rearrangement joins TRBV5-5 to TRBJ2-7, with unresolved D. CDR3 length: 14 residues. CDR1 is SGHKS, CDR2 YYEKEE, per germline (reference sequence). The V end lost 6 bases, the J end lost 3 bases, and 16 bases lay between the germline ends. The CDR3 sequence: CASTPSYGDYEQYF. CDR3 nucleotide sequence: TGTGCCAGCACCCCTTCCTATGGGGACTACGAGCAGTACTTC.

This clonotype was observed a handful of times. The gene calls are TRBV7-9 and TRBJ1-5, with TRBD1 as a possible D gene (5 bases). V lost 1 base and J 6 bases, leaving 10 bases between the germline ends. This CDR3 is built from 14 residues. Germline V gives CDR1 SEHNR, CDR2 FQNEAQ (reference sequence). The CDR3 coding sequence is TGTGCCAGCAGCTTAGAGGGGTACGGTCAGCCCCAGCATTTT. The encoded protein is CASSLEGYGQPQHF. The full variable domain, rest sourced from reference TRBV7-9 and TRBJ1-5, is DTGVSQNPRHKITKRGQNVTFRCDPISEHNRLYWYRQTLGQGPEFLTYFQNEAQLEKSRLLSDRFSAERPKGSFSTLEIQRTEQGDSAMYLCASSLEGYGQPQHFGDGTRLSIL.

V usage is TRBV15 and J usage is TRBJ2-1, with D perhaps given as TRBD1 or TRBD2 (5 bases each). This CDR3 is 13 amino acids long. Germline assignment: CDR1 LNHNV and CDR2 YYDKDF (reference sequence). V was clipped by 0 bases and J by 13 bases, with 13 bases between them. CDR3 region: CATSRDHGTVQFF. CDR3 in DNA: TGTGCCACCAGCAGAGATCACGGGACGGTCCAGTTCTTC. The full variable domain, completed using reference TRBV15 and TRBJ2-1, is DAMVIQNPRYQVTQFGKPVTLSCSQTLNHNVMYWYQQKSSQAPKLLFHYYDKDFNNEADTPDNFQSRRPNTSFCFLDIRSPGLGDTAMYLCATSRDHGTVQFFGPGTRLTVL.

The gene calls are TRBV29-1 and TRBJ1-1; D is possibly TRBD1 (5 bases). The length of the CDR3 is 12 residues. Per germline, CDR1 SQVTM and CDR2 ANQGSEA. Trimming shortened V by 1 base and J by 11 bases, and 14 bases separated the two germline ends. The CDR3 DNA reads as TGCAGCGTTGAAGGTTCCGGGGGAAATGCTTTCTTT. This codes for CSVEGSGGNAFF. Together with reference TRBV29-1 and TRBJ1-1, the CDR3 gives the full variable domain: SAVISQKPSRDICQRGTSLTIQCQVDSQVTMMFWYRQQPGQSLTLIATANQGSEATYESGFVIDKFPISRPNLTFSTLTVSNMSPEDSSIYLCSVEGSGGNAFFGQGTRLTVV.

This clonotype was counted only a few times. This sequence joins TRBV7-9 and TRBJ2-1; 8 bases map to TRBD1. This CDR3 has 16 amino acids. Trimming cost V 5 bases and J 0 bases; bases outside gene matches: 6. Germline-derived CDR1 and CDR2 are SEHNR and FQNEAQ (reference sequence). Written as DNA, the CDR3 is TGTGCCAGCAGCCCAGCGACAGGGGTCTCCTACAATGAGCAGTTCTTC. Its translation is CASSPATGVSYNEQFF.

In its sample, this clonotype was seen a few times. V is TRBV10-3 and J is TRBJ1-5; weak D call: TRBD1 (5 bases). The CDR3 totals 13 residues. The V gene lost 4 bases and the J gene lost 7 bases, with 11 bases spanning the gap. Germline V gives CDR1 ENHRY, CDR2 SYGVKD. The DNA of the CDR3 is TGTGCCATCAGTGGAGTCAGGGACCAGCCCCAGCATTTT. This gives the protein CAISGVRDQPQHF.

The rearrangement joins TRBV28 to TRBJ2-2; possible D gene TRBD2, 6 bases. With 5 bases removed from V and 7 bases from J, the gap between germline ends came to 17 bases. The germline V gene has CDR1 MDHEN and CDR2 SYDVKM. The length of the CDR3 is 15 residues. The CDR3 bases are TGTGCCAGCAGTCCTCCAGGTCGGGGGAGCGGGGAGCTGTTTTTT. As protein: CASSPPGRGSGELFF.

This rearrangement joins TRBV21-1 to TRBJ1-4; the tabulated D call, TRBD1, remains unverified against the DNA. TRBV21-1 has pseudogene status. The CDR3 covers 15 residues. The CDR3 nucleotides are TGTGCCAGCAGCCCAAAGCTGGGACAAGGGGAAAAACTGTTTTTT. Its translation: CASSPKLGQGEKLFF.